Sequencing of this T cell receptor (beta chain) was carried out in a study of T-cell reconstitution after alpha-beta-depleted transplantation in children. The study, taken as a whole, reports: Newly produced T cells mostly provided counts and TCRbeta diversity after one year, as hyperexpanded clones declined. Recipient T cells and thymic progenitors that survived were the source of the high TCRbeta diversity seen at day 60 in some patients. Reportedly, only several hundred clones from non-depleted graft cells drove alpha-beta T-cell counts at about two months.

This clonotype was detected only a few times. Its target is not known. Germline CDR1 and CDR2: GTSNPN and SVGIG (reference sequence). The CDR3 sequence is 15 residues long. The V and J ends lost 0 bases and 4 bases, in that order; junction bases with no gene match: 4. Unique molecular identifiers were incorporated when the TCRbeta library was constructed. TCRdb used MiXCR to reprocess the PCR reads, holding one entry per CDR3 protein. The table includes hundreds of thousands of distinct CDR3 sequences, about an eighth detected once. The rearrangement links TRBV30 to TRBJ2-2, with 8 bases matching TRBD2. This sample comprised PBMCs, obtained before TCRalphabeta/CD19-depleted stem cell transplant. The receptor's source is a girl aged 2 to 9 with congenital amegakaryocytic thrombocytopenia, due to receive a stem cell transplant. The CDR3 loop reads CAWSVRLAGTGELFF. The CDR3 DNA is TGTGCCTGGAGTGTACGCCTAGCGGGCACCGGGGAGCTGTTTTTT.